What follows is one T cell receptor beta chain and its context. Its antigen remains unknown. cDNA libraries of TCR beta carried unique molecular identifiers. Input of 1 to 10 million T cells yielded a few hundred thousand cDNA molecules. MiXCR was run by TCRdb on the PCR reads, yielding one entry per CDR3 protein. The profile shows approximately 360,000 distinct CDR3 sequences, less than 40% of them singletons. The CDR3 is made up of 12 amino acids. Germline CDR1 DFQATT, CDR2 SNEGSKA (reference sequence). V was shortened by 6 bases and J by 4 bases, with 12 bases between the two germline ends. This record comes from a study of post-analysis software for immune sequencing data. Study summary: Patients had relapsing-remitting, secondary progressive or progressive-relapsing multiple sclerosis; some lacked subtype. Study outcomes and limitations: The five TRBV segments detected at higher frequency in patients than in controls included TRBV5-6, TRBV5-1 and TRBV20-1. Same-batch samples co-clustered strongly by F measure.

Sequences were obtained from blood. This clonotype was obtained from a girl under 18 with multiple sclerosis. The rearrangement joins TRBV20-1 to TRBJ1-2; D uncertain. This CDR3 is CSALTGVYGYTF. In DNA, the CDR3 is TGCAGTGCCCTTACCGGGGTCTATGGCTACACCTTC.